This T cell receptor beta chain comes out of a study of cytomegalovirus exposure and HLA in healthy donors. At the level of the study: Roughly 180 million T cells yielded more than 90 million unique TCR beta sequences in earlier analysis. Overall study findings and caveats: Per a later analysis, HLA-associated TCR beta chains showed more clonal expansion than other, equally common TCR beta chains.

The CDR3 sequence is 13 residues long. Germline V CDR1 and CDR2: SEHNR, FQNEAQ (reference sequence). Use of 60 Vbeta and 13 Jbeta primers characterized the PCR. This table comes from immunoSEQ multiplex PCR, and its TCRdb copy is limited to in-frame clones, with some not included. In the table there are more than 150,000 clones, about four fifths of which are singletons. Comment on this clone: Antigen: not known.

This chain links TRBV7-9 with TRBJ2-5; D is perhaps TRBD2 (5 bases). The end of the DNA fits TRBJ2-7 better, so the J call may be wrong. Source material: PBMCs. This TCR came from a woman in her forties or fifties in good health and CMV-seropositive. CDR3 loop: CASSRGSSYEQYF. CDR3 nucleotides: TGTGCCAGCAGCCGGGGTTCCTCCTACGAGCAGTACTTC.